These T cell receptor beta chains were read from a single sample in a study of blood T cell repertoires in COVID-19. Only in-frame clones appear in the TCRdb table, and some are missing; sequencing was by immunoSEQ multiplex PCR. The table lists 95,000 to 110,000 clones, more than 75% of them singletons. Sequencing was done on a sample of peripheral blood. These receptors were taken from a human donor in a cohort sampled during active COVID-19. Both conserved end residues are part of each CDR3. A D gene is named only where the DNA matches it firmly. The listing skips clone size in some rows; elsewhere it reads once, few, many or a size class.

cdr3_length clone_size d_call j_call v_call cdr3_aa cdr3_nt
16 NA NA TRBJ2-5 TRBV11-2 CASSLVVGTYQETQYF TGTGCCAGCAGCTTAGTGGTTGGGACTTACCAAGAGACCCAGTACTTC
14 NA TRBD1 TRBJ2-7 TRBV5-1 CASSLGQGSYEQYF TGCGCCAGCAGCTTGGGACAGGGATCCTACGAGCAGTACTTC
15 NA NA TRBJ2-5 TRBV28 CASSPVDRDQETQYF TGTGCCAGCAGTCCGGTGGACAGAGACCAAGAGACCCAGTACTTC
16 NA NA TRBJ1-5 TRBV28 CASSLPAFRLNQPQHF TGTGCCAGCAGTTTACCTGCTTTCAGGTTAAATCAGCCCCAGCATTTT
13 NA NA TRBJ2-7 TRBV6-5 CASSSGTLYEQYF TGTGCCAGCAGTTCCGGGACTCTCTACGAGCAGTACTTC
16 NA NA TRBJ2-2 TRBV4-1 CASSHQTRQGSGELFF TGCGCCAGCAGCCACCAAACCAGGCAGGGCTCCGGGGAGCTGTTTTTT
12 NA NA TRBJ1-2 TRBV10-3 CAIMASNYGYTF TGTGCCATCATGGCATCCAACTATGGCTACACCTTC
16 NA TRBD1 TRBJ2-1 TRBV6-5 CASSYSWQGAYNEQFF TGTGCCAGCAGTTACTCATGGCAGGGGGCTTACAATGAGCAGTTCTTC
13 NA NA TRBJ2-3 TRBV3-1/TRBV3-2 CASSQEGADTQYF TGTGCCAGCAGCCAAGAAGGGGCAGATACGCAGTATTTT
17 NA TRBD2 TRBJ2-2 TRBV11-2 CASSLEPLAANTGELFF TGTGCCAGCAGCTTAGAACCGCTAGCGGCGAACACCGGGGAGCTGTTTTTT
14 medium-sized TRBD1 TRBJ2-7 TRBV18 CASSHRGQSYEQYF TGTGCCAGCTCTCACAGGGGGCAGTCCTACGAGCAGTACTTC
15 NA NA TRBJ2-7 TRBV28 CASSAPGQNSYEQYF TGTGCCAGCAGTGCCCCCGGACAGAACTCCTACGAGCAGTACTTC
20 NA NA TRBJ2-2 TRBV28 CASSLWPRGAGPLDTGELFF TGTGCCAGCAGTTTATGGCCCAGGGGCGCGGGCCCTTTAGACACCGGGGAGCTGTTTTTT
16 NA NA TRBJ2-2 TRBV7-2 CASSRHRVRNTGELFF TGTGCCAGCAGCCGGCACAGGGTTAGGAACACCGGGGAGCTGTTTTTT
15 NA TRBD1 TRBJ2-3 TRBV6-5 CASSWGQGSADTQYF TGTGCCAGCAGTTGGGGACAGGGGTCCGCAGATACGCAGTATTTT
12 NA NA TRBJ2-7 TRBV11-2 CASSPQRELEYF TGTGCCAGCAGCCCACAGAGGGAACTCGAGTACTTC
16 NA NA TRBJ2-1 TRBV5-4 CASSSQNREATNEQFF TGTGCCAGCAGCTCACAAAACAGGGAAGCTACAAATGAGCAGTTCTTC
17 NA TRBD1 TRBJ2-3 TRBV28 CASSLIRTGYFVDTQYF TGTGCCAGCAGTTTAATTAGGACAGGGTATTTTGTGGATACGCAGTATTTT
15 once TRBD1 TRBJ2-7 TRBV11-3 CASSSRQGGGYEQYF TGTGCCAGCAGTTCTAGACAGGGTGGAGGCTACGAGCAGTACTTC
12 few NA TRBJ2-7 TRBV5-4 CASSLNSVEQYF TGTGCCAGCAGCTTGAATTCGGTGGAGCAGTACTTC
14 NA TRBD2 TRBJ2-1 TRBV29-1 CSADTGTSSNEQFF TGCAGCGCTGACACAGGGACTAGCTCAAATGAGCAGTTCTTC
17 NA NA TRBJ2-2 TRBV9 CASSVNSRVAAIGELFF TGTGCCAGCAGCGTCAATTCCAGGGTAGCGGCGATCGGGGAGCTGTTTTTT